Sequencing of this T cell receptor (beta chain) was carried out in a study of vaccination and CD4 T cells after COVID-19. This clonotype was observed a few times. Antigen: not known. The V gene's germline CDR1 is SGHAT and CDR2 FQNNGV. V gave up 0 bases and J gave up 5 bases, with 10 bases separating them. The length of the CDR3 is 14 residues. The sample's treatment: approximately 9-day PBMC culture with coronavirus spike peptide pools or control peptides (ViraFEST assay). An Oncomine TCR Beta short-read assay was used to sequence the DNA from cultured CD4+ T cells. MiXCR, run by TCRdb on the PCR reads, gives a single entry per CDR3 protein. The sample includes 11,000 or so distinct CDR3 sequences, 35% to 55% of them seen just once.

The TCR sequence derives from a human donor who had recovered from COVID-19. Sequences were obtained from CD4+ T cells from blood, cultured in vitro. The chain has TRBV11-2 and TRBJ1-2; D is ambiguous. The CDR3: CASSLEYSPYGYTF. DNA for the CDR3: TGTGCCAGCAGCTTAGAGTACAGCCCTTATGGCTACACCTTC.